These 6 T cell receptor beta chains were all obtained from the same sample, sequenced in a study of T cells in localized non-small cell lung cancer. The method was immunoSEQ multiplex PCR; TCRdb's version includes in-frame clones alone and lacks a portion of them. The repertoire includes roughly 1,200 clones, approximately 22% of them detected once, and about 22% sits in the top ten. This specimen was normal lung tissue next to the tumor, taken before any cancer treatment. These receptors originate from an older male donor with stage III lung adenocarcinoma.

The chain combines TRBV9 with TRBJ2-3; tentatively, D is TRBD1 (5 bases). Germline CDR1 and CDR2: SGDLS and YYNGEE. CDR3 length: 12 amino acids. Between the trimmed V and J ends, which lost 6 bases and 7 bases, there was a span of 12 bases. CDR3 region: CASNIGANTQYF. The CDR3 DNA is TGTGCCAGCAATATAGGGGCCAATACGCAGTATTTT.

This CDR3 reads CASKTGQGNTEAFF. Here the CDR3 DNA reads TGCGCCAGCAAGACGGGACAGGGGAACACTGAAGCTTTCTTT. The rearrangement uses TRBV5-1 and TRBJ1-1; 9 bases agree with TRBD1. The ends lost 6 bases at V and 1 base at J; junction bases unmatched: 4. The CDR3 totals 14 residues. Germline CDR1 and CDR2: SGHRS and YFSETQ.

The table lists this clone with a few counts. The V and J genes are TRBV9 and TRBJ1-1; D possibly corresponds to TRBD1 (5 bases). Trimming took 5 bases from V and 4 from J, leaving 15 bases between them. The germline gives CDR1 SGDLS, CDR2 YYNGEE. This CDR3 is built from 14 residues. This CDR3 reads CASSELGGSTEAFF. The CDR3 DNA is TGTGCCAGCAGTGAATTGGGGGGAAGCACTGAAGCTTTCTTT.

This clone was seen more than once but under ten times. The V gene is TRBV6-8, the J gene TRBJ1-1, with TRBD1 identical over 7 bases. The V segment lost 5 bases and the J segment 0 bases; nucleotides outside the gene matches: 6. CDR1 is MNHGY and CDR2 is SAAAGT in the germline V gene. The CDR3 extends over 15 amino acids. CDR3 DNA: TGTGCCAGCAGTCGGGGACAGACGATGAACACTGAAGCTTTCTTT. Amino acids: CASSRGQTMNTEAFF.

This clone was observed a handful of times. The chain is built from TRBV5-1 and TRBJ1-2; D is ambiguous. Trimming pared 4 bases from V and 0 bases from J, leaving 13 bases between. CDR3 size: 15 residues. The germline CDR1 and CDR2 sequences are SGHRS and YFSETQ. The DNA for the CDR3 is TGCGCCAGCAGCCTTAGGACCGAAGCTAACTATGGCTACACCTTC. It specifies CASSLRTEANYGYTF.

The chain couples TRBV25-1 to TRBJ1-5; D not resolved. The CDR3 is 14 residues long. CDR1 and CDR2 (germline): MGHDK, SYGVNS. The V and J ends lost 2 bases and 7 bases respectively, with 12 bases between them. CDR3 sequence: CASSENRDGQPQHF. The CDR3 nucleotides are TGTGCCAGCAGTGAAAACAGAGATGGCCAGCCCCAGCATTTT.